The 14 T cell receptor beta chains below come from one sample, sequenced in a study of blood T cell repertoires in COVID-19. Data came from immunoSEQ multiplex PCR; TCRdb stores just in-frame clones and leaves some out. The sample yields 220,000 or so clones, more than 80% seen once. The sample consisted of PBMCs or T cells enriched from blood (not recorded which). All receptors derive from a woman aged 18 to 35 in a cohort exposed to, infected with or recovered from COVID-19 (not recorded which).

The J gene is TRBJ2-2, the V gene TRBV2; D unresolved. Germline V lookup: CDR1 SNHLY, CDR2 FYNNEI. The CDR3 runs to 15 residues. V lost 1 base, J lost 2 bases, and 8 bases lay in between. The DNA of the CDR3 is TGTGCCAGCAGTGAAGTGGCCTTTAACACCGGGGAGCTGTTTTTT. This gives the protein CASSEVAFNTGELFF.

The CDR3 DNA follows: TGCGCCAGCAGCTTGGCGGGGACAGGGGATTTCTCCGGGGAGCTGTTTTTT. Protein product: CASSLAGTGDFSGELFF. This chain uses TRBV5-1 with TRBJ2-2; 10 bases line up with TRBD1. CDR1 is SGHRS and CDR2 is YFSETQ in the germline V gene. J was trimmed by 6 bases and V by 0 bases; bases with no gene match: 8. The CDR3 consists of 17 residues.

The J gene is TRBJ1-1, the V gene TRBV3-1 (or the pseudogene TRBV3-2); D possibly corresponds to TRBD1 (5 bases). Germline CDR1 is LGHDT and CDR2 is YNNKEL (reference sequence). The CDR3 length is 15 residues. Trimming removed 4 bases at V and 4 bases at J, with 16 bases between. CDR3 sequence (DNA): TGTGCCAGCAGCCCCAACTCGGGAGGGGCCACTGAAGCTTTCTTT. Protein: CASSPNSGGATEAFF.

The V call is TRBV5-1, the J call TRBJ2-7, with 9 bases lining up with TRBD1. This CDR3 region has 17 residues. With 3 bases clipped from V and 5 bases from J, the junction kept 15 bases outside the gene matches. The V gene's germline CDR1 is SGHRS and CDR2 YFSETQ. The CDR3 is CASSSGLLGTGSHEQYF. The CDR3 nucleotides read TGCGCCAGCAGCTCTGGCTTACTCGGGACAGGGTCCCACGAGCAGTACTTC.

The J gene is TRBJ1-6, the V gene TRBV19; D call uncertain. This CDR3 is 13 amino acids long. Germline V gives CDR1 LNHDA, CDR2 SQIVND (reference sequence). Trimming removed 7 bases from V and 9 bases from J, with 13 bases in between. The CDR3 DNA is TGTGCCAGTAAGAGGGATGAGGGTTCACCCCTCCACTTT. Protein: CASKRDEGSPLHF.

This chain connects TRBV25-1 to TRBJ1-1; D not certain. V lost 0 bases and J lost 7, with 9 bases in between. Germline CDR1 MGHDK, CDR2 SYGVNS. This CDR3 is 13 amino acids long. In nucleotides, the CDR3 is TGTGCCAGCAGTGAATACGGGGAAGATGAAGCTTTCTTT. This translates into CASSEYGEDEAFF.

CDR3: CTSGDTDTQYF. For the CDR3, the DNA is TGCACTTCAGGGGACACAGATACGCAGTATTTT. The J gene is TRBJ2-3, the V gene TRBV20-1, with D possibly matching TRBD1 (6 bases). Germline V gene data show CDR1 as DFQATT and CDR2 as SNEGSKA (reference sequence). The length of the CDR3 is 11 residues.

A note on this clone: One junction end disagrees with the germline gene, perhaps due to a read error. The V gene is TRBV5-4, the J gene TRBJ1-2; 9 bases line up with TRBD1. This CDR3 contains 14 residues. Germline V gives CDR1 SGHNT, CDR2 YYREEE (reference sequence). CDR3 nucleotide sequence: TGTGCCAGCATCCCGGAACAGGGGGCGTCCCCCCGGTCCTTC. Its protein is CASIPEQGASPRSF.

V is TRBV6-5 and J is TRBJ2-1; D is undetermined. There are 12 residues in the CDR3. V was trimmed by 8 bases and J by 6 bases, leaving 11 bases between them. CDR1 and CDR2 (germline): MNHEY, SVGAGI. As DNA, the CDR3 is TGTGCCAGCCGGAGAACCTCCAATGAGCAGTTCTTC. Protein product: CASRRTSNEQFF.

This clone was seen just once. The rearrangement uses TRBV9 and TRBJ1-2; D not certain. V dropped 3 bases and J dropped 4 bases, with 13 bases sitting between them. CDR1 and CDR2 from the germline V gene are SGDLS and YYNGEE. This CDR3 has 14 residues. This CDR3 is CASSENAVPYGYTF. CDR3 nucleotides: TGTGCCAGCAGCGAAAACGCAGTCCCCTATGGCTACACCTTC.

V and J are TRBV7-6 and TRBJ2-1; 13 nucleotides align to TRBD2. V shed 6 bases and J 6 bases; nucleotides not matched to a gene: 5. The CDR3 loop spans 15 amino acids. The germline CDR1 and CDR2 sequences are SGHVS and FNYEAQ. The CDR3 loop is CASRSRTSGSNEQFF. CDR3 coding DNA: TGTGCCAGCAGATCCCGGACTAGCGGGAGCAATGAGCAGTTCTTC. The whole variable domain, remainder taken from reference TRBV7-6 and TRBJ2-1, is GAGVSQSPRYKVTKRGQDVALRCDPISGHVSLYWYRQALGQGPEFLTYFNYEAQQDKSGLPNDRFSAERPEGSISTLTIQRTEQRDSAMYRCASRSRTSGSNEQFFGPGTRLTVL.

V usage is TRBV5-1 and J usage is TRBJ1-1, with 8 bases matching TRBD1. CDR3 length: 13 residues. J lost 7 bases, V lost 4 bases, and 6 bases had no gene match. Germline values: CDR1 SGHRS, CDR2 YFSETQ. The CDR3 DNA sequence: TGCGCCAGCAGCCCGACAGGGGAGGGTGAAGCTTTCTTT. It encodes CASSPTGEGEAFF.

V usage is TRBV6-1 and J usage is TRBJ1-1, with TRBD1 as a possible D gene (6 bases). The CDR3 covers 13 residues. Between the trimmed V and J ends, which lost 1 base and 5 bases, there was a span of 8 bases. Germline V lookup: CDR1 MNHNS, CDR2 SASEGT. The CDR3 here is CASSEGTGTEAFF. CDR3 in DNA: TGTGCCAGCAGTGAAGGAACAGGGACTGAAGCTTTCTTT.

This chain uses TRBV5-1 with TRBJ2-5; 9 bases match TRBD1. CDR3 size: 15 residues. Germline V gives CDR1 SGHRS, CDR2 YFSETQ. J was trimmed by 5 bases and V by 4 bases; bases with no gene match: 9. CDR3 sequence: CASSPRDRVLETQYF. DNA of the CDR3: TGCGCCAGCAGCCCCCGGGACAGGGTCCTGGAGACCCAGTACTTC.